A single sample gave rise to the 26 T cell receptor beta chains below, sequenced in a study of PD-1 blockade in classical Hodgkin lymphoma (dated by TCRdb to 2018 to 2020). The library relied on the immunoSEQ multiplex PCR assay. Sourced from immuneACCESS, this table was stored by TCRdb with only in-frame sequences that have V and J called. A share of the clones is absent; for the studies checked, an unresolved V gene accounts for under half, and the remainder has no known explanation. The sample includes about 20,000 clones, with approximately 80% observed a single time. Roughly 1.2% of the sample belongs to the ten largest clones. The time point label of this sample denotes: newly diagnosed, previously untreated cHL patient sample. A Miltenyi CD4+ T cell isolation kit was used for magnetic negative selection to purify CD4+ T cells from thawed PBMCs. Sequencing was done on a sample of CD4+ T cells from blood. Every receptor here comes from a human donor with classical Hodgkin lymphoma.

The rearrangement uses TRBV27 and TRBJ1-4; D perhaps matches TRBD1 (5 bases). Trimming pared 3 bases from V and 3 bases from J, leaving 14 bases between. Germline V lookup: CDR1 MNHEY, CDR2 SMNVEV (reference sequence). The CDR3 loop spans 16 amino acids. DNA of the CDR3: TGTGCCAGCAGTTTCCACCGGGACGCCCCTAATGAAAAACTGTTTTTT. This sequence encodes CASSFHRDAPNEKLFF.

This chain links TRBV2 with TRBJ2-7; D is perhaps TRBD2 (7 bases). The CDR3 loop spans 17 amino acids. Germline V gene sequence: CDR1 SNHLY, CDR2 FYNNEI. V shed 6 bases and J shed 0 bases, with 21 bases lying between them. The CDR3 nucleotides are TGTGCCAGCAGGAGGGGGGGTTTACAGGACAGCTCCTACGAGCAGTACTTC. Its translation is CASRRGGLQDSSYEQYF.

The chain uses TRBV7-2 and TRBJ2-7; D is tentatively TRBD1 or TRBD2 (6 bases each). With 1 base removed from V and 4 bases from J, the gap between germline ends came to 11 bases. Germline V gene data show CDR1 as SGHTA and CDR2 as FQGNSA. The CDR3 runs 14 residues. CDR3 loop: CASSLVQGGYEQYF. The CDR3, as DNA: TGTGCCAGCAGCTTAGTACAGGGAGGATACGAGCAGTACTTC.

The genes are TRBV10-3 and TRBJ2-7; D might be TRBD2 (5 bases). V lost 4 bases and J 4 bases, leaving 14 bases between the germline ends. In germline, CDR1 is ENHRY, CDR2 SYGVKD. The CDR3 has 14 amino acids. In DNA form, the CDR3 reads TGTGCCATCAGTGTATCAGCGGCCAATTACGAGCAGTACTTC. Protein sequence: CAISVSAANYEQYF.

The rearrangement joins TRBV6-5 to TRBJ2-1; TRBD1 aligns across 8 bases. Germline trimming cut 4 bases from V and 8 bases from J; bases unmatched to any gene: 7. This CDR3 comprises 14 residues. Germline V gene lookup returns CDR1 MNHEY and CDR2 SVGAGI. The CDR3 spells CASSSGRGLDEQFF. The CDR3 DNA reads TGTGCCAGCAGTTCGGGCAGGGGGCTTGATGAGCAGTTCTTC.

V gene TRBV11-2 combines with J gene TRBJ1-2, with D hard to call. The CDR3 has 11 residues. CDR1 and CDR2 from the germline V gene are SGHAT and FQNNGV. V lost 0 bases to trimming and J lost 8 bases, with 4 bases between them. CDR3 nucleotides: TGTGCCAGCAGCTTAGAAGTAGGCTACACCTTC. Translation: CASSLEVGYTF. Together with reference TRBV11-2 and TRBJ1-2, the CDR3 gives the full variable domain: EAGVAQSPRYKIIEKRQSVAFWCNPISGHATLYWYQQILGQGPKLLIQFQNNGVVDDSQLPKDRFSAERLKGVDSTLKIQPAKLEDSAVYLCASSLEVGYTFGSGTRLTVV.

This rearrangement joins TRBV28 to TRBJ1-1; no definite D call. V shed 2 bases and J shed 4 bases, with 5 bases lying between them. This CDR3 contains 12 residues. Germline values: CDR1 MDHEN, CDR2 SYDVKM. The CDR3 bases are TGTGCCAGCAGTTTAGAGGGCACTGAAGCTTTCTTT. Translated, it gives CASSLEGTEAFF.

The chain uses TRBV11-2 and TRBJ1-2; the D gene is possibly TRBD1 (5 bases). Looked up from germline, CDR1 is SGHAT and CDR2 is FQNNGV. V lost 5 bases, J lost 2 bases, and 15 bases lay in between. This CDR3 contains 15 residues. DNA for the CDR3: TGTGCCAGCAGCACCACCGTCGGGGACAACTATGGCTACACCTTC. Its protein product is CASSTTVGDNYGYTF.

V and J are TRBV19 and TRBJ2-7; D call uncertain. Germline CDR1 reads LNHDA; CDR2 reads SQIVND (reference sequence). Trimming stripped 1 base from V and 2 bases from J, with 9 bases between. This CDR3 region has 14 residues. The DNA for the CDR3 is TGTGCCAGTAGTATAGGAGTCGACACCTACGAGCAGTACTTC. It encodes CASSIGVDTYEQYF.

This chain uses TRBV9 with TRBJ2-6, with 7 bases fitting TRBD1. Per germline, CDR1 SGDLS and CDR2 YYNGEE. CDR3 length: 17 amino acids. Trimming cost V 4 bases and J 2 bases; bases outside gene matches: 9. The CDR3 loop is CASSPRQGAPGANVLTF. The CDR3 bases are TGTGCCAGCAGCCCCCGACAGGGAGCCCCTGGGGCCAACGTCCTGACTTTC.

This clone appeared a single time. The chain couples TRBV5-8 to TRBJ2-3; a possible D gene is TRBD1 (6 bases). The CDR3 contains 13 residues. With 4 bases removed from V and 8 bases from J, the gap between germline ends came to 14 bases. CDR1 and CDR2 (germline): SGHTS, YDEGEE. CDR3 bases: TGTGCCAGCAGCGCAATCTCAGGGGCTACGCAGTATTTT. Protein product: CASSAISGATQYF.

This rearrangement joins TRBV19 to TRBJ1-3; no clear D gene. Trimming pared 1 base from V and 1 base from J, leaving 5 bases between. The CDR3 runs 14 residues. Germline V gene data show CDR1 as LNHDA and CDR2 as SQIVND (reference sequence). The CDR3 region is CASSIVGSGNTIYF. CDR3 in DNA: TGTGCCAGTAGTATAGTCGGTTCTGGAAACACCATATATTTT.

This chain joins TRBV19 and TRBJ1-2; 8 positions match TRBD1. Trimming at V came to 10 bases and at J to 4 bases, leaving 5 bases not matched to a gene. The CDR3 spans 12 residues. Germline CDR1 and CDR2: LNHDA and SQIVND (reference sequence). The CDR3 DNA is TGTGCCACCGCGGGACAGGCCTATGGCTACACCTTC. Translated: CATAGQAYGYTF.

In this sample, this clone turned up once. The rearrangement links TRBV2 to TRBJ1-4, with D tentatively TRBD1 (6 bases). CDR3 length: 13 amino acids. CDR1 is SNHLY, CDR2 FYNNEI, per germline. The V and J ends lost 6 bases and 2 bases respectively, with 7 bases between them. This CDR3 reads CASSGQTNEKLFF. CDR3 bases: TGTGCCAGCAGCGGACAGACTAATGAAAAACTGTTTTTT.

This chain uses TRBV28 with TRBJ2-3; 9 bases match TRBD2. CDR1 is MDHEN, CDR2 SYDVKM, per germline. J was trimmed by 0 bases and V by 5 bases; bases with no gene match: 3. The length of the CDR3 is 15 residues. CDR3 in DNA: TGTGCCAGCAGTCTGACTAGCGGTAGCACAGATACGCAGTATTTT. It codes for CASSLTSGSTDTQYF.

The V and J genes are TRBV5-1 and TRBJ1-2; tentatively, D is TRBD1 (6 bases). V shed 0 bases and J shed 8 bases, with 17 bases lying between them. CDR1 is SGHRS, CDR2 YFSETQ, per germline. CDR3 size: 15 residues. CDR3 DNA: TGCGCCAGCAGCTTGGCTACTACAGGGAAAGTCGGCTACACCTTC. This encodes CASSLATTGKVGYTF. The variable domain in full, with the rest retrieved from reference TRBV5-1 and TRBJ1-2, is KAGVTQTPRYLIKTRGQQVTLSCSPISGHRSVSWYQQTPGQGLQFLFEYFSETQRNKGNFPGRFSGRQFSNSRSEMNVSTLELGDSALYLCASSLATTGKVGYTFGSGTRLTVV.

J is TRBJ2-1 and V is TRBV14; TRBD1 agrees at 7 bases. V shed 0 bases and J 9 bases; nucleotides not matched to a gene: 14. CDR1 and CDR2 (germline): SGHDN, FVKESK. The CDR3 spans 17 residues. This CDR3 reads CASSQDGVRGFSGEQFF. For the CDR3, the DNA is TGTGCCAGCAGCCAAGATGGCGTCAGGGGGTTCTCGGGTGAGCAGTTCTTC.

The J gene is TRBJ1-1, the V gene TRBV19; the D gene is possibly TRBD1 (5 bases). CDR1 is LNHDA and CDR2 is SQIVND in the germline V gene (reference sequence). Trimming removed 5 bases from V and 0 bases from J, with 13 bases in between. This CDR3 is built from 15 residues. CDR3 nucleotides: TGTGCCAGTAGTCTAACCCCAGGGATGAACACTGAAGCTTTCTTT. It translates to CASSLTPGMNTEAFF.

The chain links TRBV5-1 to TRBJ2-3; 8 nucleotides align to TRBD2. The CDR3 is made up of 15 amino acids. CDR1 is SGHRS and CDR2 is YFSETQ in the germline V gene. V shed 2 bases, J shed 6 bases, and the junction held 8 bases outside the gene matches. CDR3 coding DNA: TGCGCCAGCAGCTTTGCTAGCGGGTCGCTCGATACGCAGTATTTT. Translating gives CASSFASGSLDTQYF.

CDR3 protein: CASSQASGYEQYF. In nucleotides, the CDR3 is TGCGCCAGCAGCCAAGCTTCTGGATACGAGCAGTACTTC. V and J are TRBV4-1 and TRBJ2-7; D is ambiguous. CDR3 length: 13 amino acids. The V gene's germline CDR1 is MGHRA and CDR2 YSYEKL. The germline V and J ends were trimmed by 1 base and 4 bases, with 8 bases remaining between them.

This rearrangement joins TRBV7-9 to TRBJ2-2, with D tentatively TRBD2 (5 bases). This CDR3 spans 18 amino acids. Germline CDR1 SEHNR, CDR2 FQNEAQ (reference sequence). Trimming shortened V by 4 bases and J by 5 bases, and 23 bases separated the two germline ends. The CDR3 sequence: CASSSPLIGLMKTGELFF. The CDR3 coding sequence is TGTGCCAGCAGCTCCCCCCTAATTGGACTTATGAAGACCGGGGAGCTGTTTTTT.

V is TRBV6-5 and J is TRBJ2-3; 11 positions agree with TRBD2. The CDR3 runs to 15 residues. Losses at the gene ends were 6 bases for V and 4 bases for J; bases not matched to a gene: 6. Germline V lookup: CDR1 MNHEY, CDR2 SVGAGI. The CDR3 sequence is CASSRLAGFPDTQYF. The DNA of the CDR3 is TGTGCCAGCAGCCGACTAGCGGGATTCCCAGATACGCAGTATTTT.

This chain's CDR3 is CASSDSGVRTDTQYF. The CDR3 bases are TGTGCCAGCAGCGACAGCGGAGTCCGGACAGATACGCAGTATTTT. The rearrangement links TRBV7-2 to TRBJ2-3; D is perhaps TRBD1 or TRBD2 (5 bases each). V gave up 5 bases and J gave up 3 bases, with 15 bases separating them. Looked up from germline, CDR1 is SGHTA and CDR2 is FQGNSA. This CDR3 contains 15 residues.

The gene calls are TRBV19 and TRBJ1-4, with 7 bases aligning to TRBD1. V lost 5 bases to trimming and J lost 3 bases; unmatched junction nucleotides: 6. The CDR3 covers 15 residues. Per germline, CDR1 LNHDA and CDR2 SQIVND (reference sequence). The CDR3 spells CASSFSTGPNEKLFF. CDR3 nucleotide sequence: TGTGCCAGTAGTTTCTCGACAGGGCCTAATGAAAAACTGTTTTTT.

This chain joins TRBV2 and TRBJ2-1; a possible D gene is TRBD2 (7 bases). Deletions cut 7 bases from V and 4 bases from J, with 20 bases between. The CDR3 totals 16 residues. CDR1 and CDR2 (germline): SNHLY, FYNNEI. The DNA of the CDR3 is TGTGCCAGCATTCCAGGGGCGGGAGTAGGGTACAATGAGCAGTTCTTC. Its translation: CASIPGAGVGYNEQFF.

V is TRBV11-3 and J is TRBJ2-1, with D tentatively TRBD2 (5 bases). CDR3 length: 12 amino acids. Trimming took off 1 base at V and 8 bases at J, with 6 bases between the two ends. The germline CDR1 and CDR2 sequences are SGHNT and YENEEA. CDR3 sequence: CASSLAGDEQFF. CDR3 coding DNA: TGTGCCAGCAGCTTAGCCGGGGATGAGCAGTTCTTC.